What follows is one TCR beta chain and its context. No antigen is known for it. TCRdb's copy holds only in-frame clones and misses some; the assay was immunoSEQ multiplex PCR. This table holds 60,000 to 80,000 clones, over 70% found once. The data were obtained in a study of OX40 agonist ivuxolimab in advanced cancers. Looking at the study overall: Patients received ivuxolimab, an agonistic anti-OX40 (CD134) antibody. Those enrolled were around 87% male, with a mean age of 60 years and ages from roughly 20 to 85.

Germline V gives CDR1 SEHNR, CDR2 FQNEAQ (reference sequence). This CDR3 spans 14 amino acids. V lost 10 bases, J lost 0 bases, and 14 bases lay in between. Points from the study as a whole: Still undetermined is the antigen specificity of the expanded peripheral T cells. At 0.1 to 3.0 mg/kg, CD4+ and CD8+ blood T cells expanded clonally by week 6.

The sequence was obtained from an adult with an advanced solid tumor such as melanoma, head and neck, liver or kidney cancer. The sample consisted of CD4+ or CD8+ T cells sorted from blood, taken in a trial of the OX40 agonist ivuxolimab. This chain connects TRBV7-9 to TRBJ2-3, with D hard to call. The CDR3 spells CATKDGSSTDTQYF. The DNA of the CDR3 is TGTGCCACCAAAGACGGCTCTAGCACAGATACGCAGTATTTT.